The entry that follows covers one TCR beta chain sequence. V was pared by 3 bases and J by 2 bases, with 1 base of the junction left unmatched. From germline, CDR1 is LGHNA and CDR2 YNFKEQ. This CDR3 is built from 14 residues. These data belong to a study of control samples from healthy donors and cancer patients. TCRdb keeps only in-frame clones here, not all; method: immunoSEQ multiplex PCR. The sample holds 200,000 to 250,000 clones, about 94% seen once. This chain links TRBV4-2 with TRBJ2-5; 9 positions match TRBD1. The sequenced sample consisted of blood. The source of this sequence is a man aged 45-65 years in good health. Here the CDR3 reads CASSHGTGQETQYF. The CDR3 nucleotides are TGTGCCAGCAGCCATGGGACAGGGCAAGAGACCCAGTACTTC.